The rows below give T cell receptor beta chains drawn from one sample of a study of Graves' ophthalmopathy and Graves' hyperthyroidism. TCRdb used MiXCR to reprocess the multiplex PCR reads, holding one entry per CDR3 protein. Here the sample spans roughly 610,000 distinct CDR3 sequences, 22% being singletons. Source material: peripheral blood. These receptors were obtained from a woman aged 18 to 35 with stable Graves' hyperthyroidism. Some clones in this sample may be carry-over from other donors' samples. CDR3s include the opening cysteine and the closing phenylalanine or tryptophan. Fields, in order: CDR3 DNA, CDR3 protein, D gene, V gene, clone size, J gene. D genes are given only for firm matches. Not all rows give a size; the values are once, few, many and, for expanded clones, a class.

CDR3 DNA: TGTGCCATCAGGACCGGGACAGGACCCTTGGAGCAGTACTTC; CDR3 protein: CAIRTGTGPLEQYF; D gene: TRBD1; V gene: TRBV7-3; clone size: once; J gene: TRBJ2-7
CDR3 DNA: TGTGCCAGCAGCGCGACAGGGATGAAGACCCAGTACTTC; CDR3 protein: CASSATGMKTQYF; D gene: TRBD1; V gene: TRBV7-2; clone size: many; J gene: TRBJ2-5
CDR3 DNA: TGTGCCAGTAGTCCCGCCGACAGGGGATACCCCTACGAGCAGTACTTC; CDR3 protein: CASSPADRGYPYEQYF; D gene: TRBD1; V gene: TRBV19; clone size: many; J gene: TRBJ2-7
CDR3 DNA: TGTGCCAGCAGTTTATCGGGCGGACCTACAACGGGTTCACCCCTCCACTTT; CDR3 protein: CASSLSGGPTTGSPLHF; D gene: .; V gene: TRBV27; clone size: many; J gene: TRBJ1-6
CDR3 DNA: TGTGCCTGGAGTGCCCCAGGACAGGGAACAATTTACCAGCCCCAGCATTTT; CDR3 protein: CAWSAPGQGTIYQPQHF; D gene: TRBD1; V gene: TRBV30; clone size: many; J gene: TRBJ1-5
CDR3 DNA: TGTGCCAGCAGTCCCTGGGACGCCGATAACTATGGCTACACCTTC; CDR3 protein: CASSPWDADNYGYTF; D gene: .; V gene: TRBV12-3/TRBV12-4; clone size: .; J gene: TRBJ1-2
CDR3 DNA: TGTGCCAGCAGTTTATTAGGGGGTATCAGCACTGAAGCTTTCTTT; CDR3 protein: CASSLLGGISTEAFF; D gene: .; V gene: TRBV28; clone size: many; J gene: TRBJ1-1
CDR3 DNA: TGTGCCAGCAGCTTAGGGGGTAGCGGGAAAGAGACCCAGTACTTC; CDR3 protein: CASSLGGSGKETQYF; D gene: TRBD2; V gene: TRBV11-2; clone size: many; J gene: TRBJ2-5
CDR3 DNA: TGTGCCGCATCACCGGGACAGGGCTTATACGAGCAGTACTTC; CDR3 protein: CAASPGQGLYEQYF; D gene: TRBD1; V gene: TRBV28; clone size: .; J gene: TRBJ2-7
CDR3 DNA: TGTGCCAGCAGCCAAACAAGGGGCGAGCAGTACTTC; CDR3 protein: CASSQTRGEQYF; D gene: .; V gene: TRBV14; clone size: many; J gene: TRBJ2-7
CDR3 DNA: TGTGCCAGCAGCCCCGAGCGGGGCCCATCCTACGAGCAGTACTTC; CDR3 protein: CASSPERGPSYEQYF; D gene: TRBD2; V gene: TRBV7-7; clone size: many; J gene: TRBJ2-7
CDR3 DNA: TGTGCCAGCAGTTTAGCGCTCGCCTCCACTCAGCCCCAGCATTTT; CDR3 protein: CASSLALASTQPQHF; D gene: .; V gene: TRBV12-3/TRBV12-4; clone size: many; J gene: TRBJ1-5
CDR3 DNA: TGTGCCAGCAGTGGGGGCGGGACTGACTATGGCTACACCTTC; CDR3 protein: CASSGGGTDYGYTF; D gene: .; V gene: TRBV2; clone size: .; J gene: TRBJ1-2
CDR3 DNA: TGTGCCAGCAGCTTAATGGGTCAGGGTCAAGAGACCCAGGACTTC; CDR3 protein: CASSLMGQGQETQDF; D gene: .; V gene: TRBV7-2; clone size: .; J gene: TRBJ2-5
CDR3 DNA: TGTGCCTGGACAGGGGGCTACTATGGCTACACCTTC; CDR3 protein: CAWTGGYYGYTF; D gene: TRBD1; V gene: TRBV30; clone size: .; J gene: TRBJ1-2
CDR3 DNA: TGTGCCAGCAGGGGTCAGGGGAGCTCTAGCACAGATACGCAGTATTTT; CDR3 protein: CASRGQGSSSTDTQYF; D gene: .; V gene: TRBV25-1; clone size: few; J gene: TRBJ2-3
CDR3 DNA: TGTGCCACCAGCAGAGACCCGAATCAGCCCCAGCATTTT; CDR3 protein: CATSRDPNQPQHF; D gene: .; V gene: TRBV15; clone size: many; J gene: TRBJ1-5
CDR3 DNA: TGTGCCAGCAGCTCCTCCGGACTGTACACCGGGGAGCTGTTTTTT; CDR3 protein: CASSSSGLYTGELFF; D gene: .; V gene: TRBV11-3; clone size: many; J gene: TRBJ2-2
CDR3 DNA: TGTGCCAGCACCCCACAGACAGGGAGCTATGGCTACACCTTC; CDR3 protein: CASTPQTGSYGYTF; D gene: TRBD1; V gene: TRBV28; clone size: few; J gene: TRBJ1-2
CDR3 DNA: TGTGCCAGCAGTTACTCACGGAGCGGCAAGAACACCGGGGAGCTGTTTTTT; CDR3 protein: CASSYSRSGKNTGELFF; D gene: .; V gene: TRBV6-2/TRBV6-3; clone size: many; J gene: TRBJ2-2
CDR3 DNA: TGTGCCAGCAGTGAGGGAGGCGATAATTCACCCCTCCACTTT; CDR3 protein: CASSEGGDNSPLHF; D gene: .; V gene: TRBV6-1; clone size: many; J gene: TRBJ1-6
CDR3 DNA: TGTGCCAGCAAGTCCAACAGGGGCACAGATACGCAGTATTTT; CDR3 protein: CASKSNRGTDTQYF; D gene: .; V gene: TRBV6-1; clone size: few; J gene: TRBJ2-3
CDR3 DNA: TGTGCCAGCAGTTTAAGCGGTGGCAGCACCATGAGGCCCCAGTACTTC; CDR3 protein: CASSLSGGSTMRPQYF; D gene: .; V gene: TRBV12-3/TRBV12-4; clone size: many; J gene: TRBJ2-5
CDR3 DNA: TGTGCCTGGAGAAGGCCTTGGCAGGGAAACACCATATATTTT; CDR3 protein: CAWRRPWQGNTIYF; D gene: .; V gene: TRBV30; clone size: few; J gene: TRBJ1-3
CDR3 DNA: TGTGCCAGCAGCTTAGGGTGGGGCGCGTGGGCCAAAAACATTCAGTACTTC; CDR3 protein: CASSLGWGAWAKNIQYF; D gene: .; V gene: TRBV7-9; clone size: many; J gene: TRBJ2-4
CDR3 DNA: TGTGCCAGCAGCCGCTTGCCGGCGATTTACATGAACACTGAAGCTTTCTTT; CDR3 protein: CASSRLPAIYMNTEAFF; D gene: .; V gene: TRBV5-6; clone size: .; J gene: TRBJ1-1
CDR3 DNA: TGTGCCAGCAGTGAATCTCCAGTATTTAACTATGGCTACACCTTC; CDR3 protein: CASSESPVFNYGYTF; D gene: .; V gene: TRBV6-1; clone size: many; J gene: TRBJ1-2
CDR3 DNA: TGTGCCAGCAGTTTACTATTCCAGCCCCAGCATTTT; CDR3 protein: CASSLLFQPQHF; D gene: .; V gene: TRBV28; clone size: .; J gene: TRBJ1-5
CDR3 DNA: TGTGCCACCGAACAGGGCAGAAACTATGGCTACACCTTC; CDR3 protein: CATEQGRNYGYTF; D gene: .; V gene: TRBV6-1; clone size: many; J gene: TRBJ1-2